This T cell receptor beta chain emerged from a study of cytomegalovirus exposure and HLA in healthy donors. It was with 60 Vbeta and 13 Jbeta primers that the PCR ran. Data came from immunoSEQ multiplex PCR; TCRdb stores just in-frame clones and leaves some out. The table has 180,000 or so clones, 75% to 80% seen once. This clone was counted a few times. This TCR derives from a man aged 35 to 55 in good health and CMV-seropositive. The sequenced sample was PBMCs.

The DNA for the CDR3 is TGTGCCAGCAGCACACCGGGACTAGCGGGAGTCAATGAGCAGTTCTTC. This sequence encodes CASSTPGLAGVNEQFF. This chain uses TRBV9 with TRBJ2-1, with 14 bases fitting TRBD2. Per germline, CDR1 SGDLS and CDR2 YYNGEE. The V gene end was trimmed by 4 bases and the J gene end by 6 bases; junction bases not matched to a gene: 6. The CDR3 extends over 16 amino acids.